This T cell receptor (beta chain) was captured by sequencing in a study of response to subunit inactivated influenza vaccine. The study, taken as a whole, reports: Authors suggested each seasonal flu vaccination may recruit only limited numbers of new T cells.

Trimming cost V 2 bases and J 0 bases, with 8 bases left between them. Germline V lookup: CDR1 MNHEY, CDR2 SVGAGI. There are 15 residues in the CDR3. TCRdb reanalysed the RT-PCR reads using MiXCR and keeps one entry per CDR3 protein. The sample contains over 750,000 distinct CDR3 sequences, 21% of which appear only once. Points on this clonotype: Its antigen is undetermined.

This sequence originates from a man aged 45-65 years who received an inactivated influenza vaccine. Sequenced here: PBMCs from blood, sampled more than 4 days after vaccination. The genes are TRBV6-5 and TRBJ1-3; D remains unclear. CDR3 coding DNA: TGTGCCAGCAGTTACGGGAGCAACTCTGGAAACACCATATATTTT. This codes for CASSYGSNSGNTIYF.